Sequencing of this T cell receptor beta chain was carried out in a study of shared clonotypes between healthy human individuals. Points from the study as a whole: For sorted subsets, rarefaction showed incomplete sequencing despite large depth. The study generally estimated greater richness for naive than memory subsets. Naive CD4 clonotype sharing across four donors was 4% to 5.5%. Among donors, sharing of clonotypes was expected to be affected by sequencing depth.

Worth noting for this clone: Its antigen is as yet unknown.

The length of the CDR3 is 16 residues. V lost 0 bases, J lost 5 bases, and 8 bases stayed unmatched. Germline V gene lookup returns CDR1 SGDLS and CDR2 YYNGEE. Data came from immunoSEQ multiplex PCR; TCRdb stores just in-frame clones and leaves some out. The sample consists of some 1,600,000 clones, around 98% of them appearing once. The TCR comes from a man aged 30 to 45 in good health. Sequenced: naive CD4+ T cells sorted from blood. Sample subset: CD45RA+ positively selected. This sequence joins TRBV9 and TRBJ2-1; 7 bases match TRBD2. DNA of the CDR3: TGTGCCAGCAGCGTAGACGGCGGGGACTACGACAATGAGCAGTTCTTC. Translation: CASSVDGGDYDNEQFF.